This TCR beta chain was documented in a study of T cells in tuberculosis. The overall study: IGRA-negative adolescents, IGRA-positive adolescents with latent tuberculosis and adults with active tuberculosis formed this South African cohort.

Using immunoSEQ multiplex PCR, the repertoire was profiled, and TCRdb retains in-frame clones only, with some absent. The data contain roughly 41,000 clones, about 94% of them seen just once; the ten biggest clones take up about 12%. The germline V gene has CDR1 KGHSH and CDR2 LQKENI. Losses at the gene ends were 1 base for V and 3 bases for J; bases not matched to a gene: 8. This CDR3 region has 16 residues. Adolescents were screened for latent TB by skin test and IGRA. The clonotype comes from a donor under 30 with latent tuberculosis or without tuberculosis infection. Some clones in this sample may be carry-over from other donors' samples. The genes are TRBV18 and TRBJ1-2; 7 nucleotides line up with TRBD1. The sequenced material came from PBMCs. CDR3 sequence: CASSPLQGRTDYGYTF. CDR3 sequence (DNA): TGTGCCAGCTCACCACTACAGGGGAGAACGGACTATGGCTACACCTTC.